These 11 T cell receptor beta chains were sequenced from one sample in a study of PD-L1 blockade in urothelial cancer. The time point was: pretreatment peripheral blood. Using immunoSEQ multiplex PCR, the repertoire was profiled, and TCRdb retains in-frame clones only, with some absent. Here the sample spans roughly 130,000 clones, roughly 80% being singletons. Sample: PBMCs, taken around atezolizumab (anti-PD-L1) treatment. Receptor source: a man aged 50 to 60 with urothelial cancer.

V is TRBV18 and J is TRBJ2-6; 8 bases are a match to TRBD1. CDR3 length: 19 amino acids. CDR1 and CDR2 from the germline V gene are KGHSH and LQKENI. V dropped 3 bases and J dropped 0; count of bases not matched to a gene: 10. CDR3 coding DNA: TGTGCCAGCTCACCTGCCGGGACAGGAGTACTCTCTGGGGCCAACGTCCTGACTTTC. Protein sequence: CASSPAGTGVLSGANVLTF.

A single count supports this clone. The chain couples TRBV7-9 to TRBJ2-1; possibly TRBD1 for D (6 bases). Germline lookup yields CDR1 SEHNR and CDR2 FQNEAQ (reference sequence). The germline V and J ends were trimmed by 4 bases and 5 bases, with 18 bases remaining between them. The CDR3 has 16 amino acids. CDR3 amino acids: CASSSPTDRINNEQFF. CDR3 coding DNA: TGTGCCAGCAGCTCACCCACCGACAGGATCAACAATGAGCAGTTCTTC.

V is TRBV5-1 and J is TRBJ2-1, with 7 positions matching TRBD1. The V gene end was trimmed by 5 bases and the J gene end by 8 bases; junction bases not matched to a gene: 7. This CDR3 contains 13 residues. Germline V CDR1 and CDR2: SGHRS, YFSETQ. CDR3 nucleotide sequence: TGCGCCAGCAGACGGGGACAGTTAGATGAGCAGTTCTTC. Residues: CASRRGQLDEQFF.

J is TRBJ2-1 and V is TRBV28, with 8 positions matching TRBD1. V lost 5 bases and J lost 2; bases outside the gene matches: 5. This CDR3 has 15 residues. The V gene's germline CDR1 is MDHEN and CDR2 SYDVKM. The CDR3 DNA sequence: TGTGCCAGCAGTCAGACAGGGGAGGCCTACAATGAGCAGTTCTTC. Translation: CASSQTGEAYNEQFF.

A remark on this clone: Different DNA sequences within this sample yield the same CDR3. The chain has TRBV28 and TRBJ2-7; 12 nucleotides match TRBD2. The V gene's germline CDR1 is MDHEN and CDR2 SYDVKM. The length of the CDR3 is 15 residues. With 2 bases clipped from V and 6 bases from J, the junction kept 5 bases outside the gene matches. The CDR3 region is CASSLLAGGPGEQYF. DNA of the CDR3: TGTGCCAGCAGTTTACTAGCGGGAGGGCCGGGCGAGCAGTACTTC.

The CDR3 DNA sequence: TGTGCCAGCAGTTTTCTCAGCCGCCTATCACACACTAGGAATGAGCAGTTCTTC. Translated: CASSFLSRLSHTRNEQFF. The chain uses TRBV28 and TRBJ2-1, with D perhaps TRBD2 (5 bases). With 3 bases removed from V and 7 bases from J, the gap between germline ends came to 25 bases. Germline loops: CDR1 MDHEN, CDR2 SYDVKM. The CDR3 is 18 residues long.

The chain employs TRBV9 and TRBJ2-2, with TRBD2 matching over 10 bases. The germline CDR1 and CDR2 sequences are SGDLS and YYNGEE. The trim removed 7 bases at V and 5 bases at J, leaving 2 bases unmatched. The CDR3 length is 13 residues. The CDR3 sequence: CASGTSATGELFF. In nucleotides, the CDR3 is TGTGCCAGCGGGACTAGCGCGACCGGGGAGCTGTTTTTT.

The rearrangement links TRBV18 to TRBJ1-5, with D possibly TRBD1 on 6 matching bases. V was shortened by 6 bases and J by 1 base, with 13 bases between the two germline ends. Germline CDR1 is KGHSH and CDR2 is LQKENI. CDR3 length equals 15 residues. CDR3 DNA sequence: TGTGCCAGCTCGCCGACAGGTTTCAGCAATCAGCCCCAGCATTTT. This encodes CASSPTGFSNQPQHF.

The chain uses TRBV28 and TRBJ2-1, with TRBD2 identical over 12 bases. V lost 4 bases and J lost 12; bases outside the gene matches: 13. The CDR3 loop spans 16 amino acids. Per germline, CDR1 MDHEN and CDR2 SYDVKM. DNA of the CDR3: TGTGCCAGCAGTTCCCCTTCGACTAGCGGGAGTAAGAGGCAGTTCTTC. This translates into CASSSPSTSGSKRQFF.

This clone was detected only a few times. This sequence joins TRBV9 and TRBJ2-7; 10 bases are shared with TRBD2. Germline V lookup: CDR1 SGDLS, CDR2 YYNGEE. The V and J ends lost 3 bases and 2 bases, in that order; junction bases with no gene match: 5. This CDR3 spans 15 amino acids. CDR3 DNA sequence: TGTGCCAGCAGCGCCTCTAGCGGGGGCCCCTACGAGCAGTACTTC. Translating it yields CASSASSGGPYEQYF.

J is TRBJ2-3 and V is TRBV29-1; 11 bases match TRBD1. Per the germline V gene, CDR1 is SQVTM and CDR2 is ANQGSEA. CDR3 length: 13 residues. The J segment lost 6 bases and the V segment lost 6 bases, leaving 5 bases of the junction unmatched. Here the CDR3 reads CSVGQGAGDTQYF. In nucleotides, the CDR3 is TGCAGCGTCGGACAGGGGGCGGGGGATACGCAGTATTTT.